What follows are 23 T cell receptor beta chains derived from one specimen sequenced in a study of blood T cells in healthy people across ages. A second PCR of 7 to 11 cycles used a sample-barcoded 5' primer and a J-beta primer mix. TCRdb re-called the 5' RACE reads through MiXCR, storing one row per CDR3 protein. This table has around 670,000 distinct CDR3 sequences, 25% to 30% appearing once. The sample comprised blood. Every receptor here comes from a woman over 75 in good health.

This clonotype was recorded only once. The CDR3 nucleotides are TGTGCCAGCAGCTTGGCAGGGACAGCTTTCTACGAGCAGTACTTC. Encoded protein: CASSLAGTAFYEQYF. V gene TRBV7-6 combines with J gene TRBJ2-7; 7 bases map to TRBD1. The CDR3 runs to 15 residues. J lost 3 bases, V lost 3 bases, and 8 bases had no gene match. Germline CDR1 is SGHVS and CDR2 is FNYEAQ.

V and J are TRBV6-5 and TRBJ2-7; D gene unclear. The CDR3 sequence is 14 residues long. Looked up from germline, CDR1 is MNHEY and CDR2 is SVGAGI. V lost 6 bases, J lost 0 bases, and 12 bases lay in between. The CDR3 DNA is TGTGCCAGCAGCTTTCAGGTCAGCTCCTACGAGCAGTACTTC. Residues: CASSFQVSSYEQYF.

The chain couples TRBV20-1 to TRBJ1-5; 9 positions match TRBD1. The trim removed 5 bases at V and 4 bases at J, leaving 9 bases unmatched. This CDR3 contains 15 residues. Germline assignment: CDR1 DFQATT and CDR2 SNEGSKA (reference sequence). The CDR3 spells CSARPIGQGNQPQHF. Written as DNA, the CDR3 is TGCAGTGCTCGCCCCATCGGACAGGGGAATCAGCCCCAGCATTTT.

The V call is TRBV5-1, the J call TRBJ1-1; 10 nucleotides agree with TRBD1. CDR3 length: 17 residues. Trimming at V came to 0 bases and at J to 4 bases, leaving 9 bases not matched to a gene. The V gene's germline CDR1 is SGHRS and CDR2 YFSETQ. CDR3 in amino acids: CASSLGQGASLGTEAFF. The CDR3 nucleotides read TGCGCCAGCAGCTTGGGACAGGGGGCGAGTTTGGGCACTGAAGCTTTCTTT.

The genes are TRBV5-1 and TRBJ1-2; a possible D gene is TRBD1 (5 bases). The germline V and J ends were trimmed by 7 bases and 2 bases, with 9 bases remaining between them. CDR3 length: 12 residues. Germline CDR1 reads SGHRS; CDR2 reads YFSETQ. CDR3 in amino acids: CASGGSNYGYTF. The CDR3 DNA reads TGCGCCAGCGGGGGGTCCAACTATGGCTACACCTTC.

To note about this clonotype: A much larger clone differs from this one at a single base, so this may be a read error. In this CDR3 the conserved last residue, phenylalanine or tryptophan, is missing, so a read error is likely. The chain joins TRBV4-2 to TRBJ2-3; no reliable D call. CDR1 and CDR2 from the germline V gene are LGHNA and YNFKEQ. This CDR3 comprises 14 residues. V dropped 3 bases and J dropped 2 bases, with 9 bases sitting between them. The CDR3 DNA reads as TGTGCCAGCAGCCAGGCCGAGGACACAGATACGCAGTATGTT. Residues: CASSQAEDTDTQYV.

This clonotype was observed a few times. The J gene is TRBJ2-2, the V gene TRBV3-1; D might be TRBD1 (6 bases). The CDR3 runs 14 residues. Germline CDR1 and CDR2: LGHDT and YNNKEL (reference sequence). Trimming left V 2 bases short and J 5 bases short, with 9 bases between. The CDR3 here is CASSQRQATGELFF. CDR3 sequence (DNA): TGTGCCAGCAGCCAACGACAGGCAACCGGGGAGCTGTTTTTT.

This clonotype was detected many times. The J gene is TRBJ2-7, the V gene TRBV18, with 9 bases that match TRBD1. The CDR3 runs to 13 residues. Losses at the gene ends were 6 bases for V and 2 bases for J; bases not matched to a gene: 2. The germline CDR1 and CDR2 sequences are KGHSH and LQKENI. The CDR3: CASSGQGTYEQYF. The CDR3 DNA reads TGTGCCAGCTCGGGACAGGGCACCTACGAGCAGTACTTC. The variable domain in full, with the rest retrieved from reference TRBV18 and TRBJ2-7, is NAGVMQNPRHLVRRRGQEARLRCSPMKGHSHVYWYRQLPEEGLKFMVYLQKENIIDESGMPKERFSAEFPKEGPSILRIQQVVRGDSAAYFCASSGQGTYEQYFGPGTRLTVT.

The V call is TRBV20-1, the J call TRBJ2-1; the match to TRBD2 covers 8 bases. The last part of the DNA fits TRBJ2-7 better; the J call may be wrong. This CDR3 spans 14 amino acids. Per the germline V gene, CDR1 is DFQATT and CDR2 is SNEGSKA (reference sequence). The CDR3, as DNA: TGCAGTGCGGAAAGTAGCGGGGCTCGCCTGGAGCAGTACTTC. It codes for CSAESSGARLEQYF.

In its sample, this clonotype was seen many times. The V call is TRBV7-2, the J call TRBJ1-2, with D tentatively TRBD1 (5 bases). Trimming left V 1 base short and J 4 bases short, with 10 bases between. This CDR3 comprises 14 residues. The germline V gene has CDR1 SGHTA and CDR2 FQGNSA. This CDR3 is CASSLDGAGYGYTF. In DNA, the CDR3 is TGTGCCAGCAGCTTAGACGGGGCCGGCTATGGCTACACCTTC.

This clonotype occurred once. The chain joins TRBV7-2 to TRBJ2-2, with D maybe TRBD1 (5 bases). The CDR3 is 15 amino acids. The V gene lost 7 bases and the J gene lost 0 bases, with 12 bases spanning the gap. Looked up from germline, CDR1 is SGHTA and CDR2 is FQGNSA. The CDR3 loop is CASTKTAPNTGELFF. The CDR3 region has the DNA TGTGCCAGCACCAAGACAGCCCCGAACACCGGGGAGCTGTTTTTT.

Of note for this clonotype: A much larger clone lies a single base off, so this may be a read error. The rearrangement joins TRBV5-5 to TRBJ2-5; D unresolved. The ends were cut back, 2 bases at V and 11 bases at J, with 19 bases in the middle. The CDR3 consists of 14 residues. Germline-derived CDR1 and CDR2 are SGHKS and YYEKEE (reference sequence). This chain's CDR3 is CASSFDRLINEQYF. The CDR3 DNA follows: TGTGCCAGCAGCTTTGACCGGTTGATAAATGAGCAGTACTTC.

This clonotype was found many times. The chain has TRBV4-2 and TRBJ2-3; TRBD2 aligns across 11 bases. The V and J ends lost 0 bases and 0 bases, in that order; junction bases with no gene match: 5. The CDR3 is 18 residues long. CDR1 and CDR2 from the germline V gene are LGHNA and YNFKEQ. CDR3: CASSQEPTSGVSTDTQYF. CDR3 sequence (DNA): TGTGCCAGCAGCCAAGAACCGACTAGCGGGGTTAGCACAGATACGCAGTATTTT.

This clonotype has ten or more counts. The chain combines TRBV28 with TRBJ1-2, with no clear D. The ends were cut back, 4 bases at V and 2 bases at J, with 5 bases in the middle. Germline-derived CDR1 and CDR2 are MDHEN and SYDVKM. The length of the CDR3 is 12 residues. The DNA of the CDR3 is TGTGCCAGCAGTTCTCAAAACTATGGCTACACCTTC. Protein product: CASSSQNYGYTF.

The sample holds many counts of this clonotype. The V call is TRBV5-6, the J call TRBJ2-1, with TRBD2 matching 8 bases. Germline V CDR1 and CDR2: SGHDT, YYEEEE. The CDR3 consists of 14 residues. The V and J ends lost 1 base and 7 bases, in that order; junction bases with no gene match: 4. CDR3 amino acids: CASSLNSGVNEQFF. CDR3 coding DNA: TGTGCCAGCAGCTTGAATAGCGGGGTGAATGAGCAGTTCTTC.

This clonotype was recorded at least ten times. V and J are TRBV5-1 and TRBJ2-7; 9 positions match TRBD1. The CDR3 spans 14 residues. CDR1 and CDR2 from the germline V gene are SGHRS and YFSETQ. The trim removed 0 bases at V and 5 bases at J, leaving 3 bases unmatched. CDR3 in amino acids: CASSLDRGPDEQYF. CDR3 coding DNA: TGCGCCAGCAGCTTGGACAGGGGGCCCGACGAGCAGTACTTC.

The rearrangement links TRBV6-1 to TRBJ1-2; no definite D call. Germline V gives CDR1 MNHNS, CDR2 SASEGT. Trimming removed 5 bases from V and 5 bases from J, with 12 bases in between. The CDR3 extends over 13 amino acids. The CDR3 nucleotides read TGTGCCAGCAGTAGAAGCGACAAATATGGCTACACCTTC. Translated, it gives CASSRSDKYGYTF.

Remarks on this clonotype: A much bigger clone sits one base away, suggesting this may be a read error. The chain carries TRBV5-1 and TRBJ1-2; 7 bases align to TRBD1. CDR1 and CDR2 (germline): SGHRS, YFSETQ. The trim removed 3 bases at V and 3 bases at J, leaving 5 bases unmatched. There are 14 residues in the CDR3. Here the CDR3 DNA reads TGCGCCAGCAGCTGGGGACAGAAACACTATGGCTACACCTTC. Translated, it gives CASSWGQKHYGYTF. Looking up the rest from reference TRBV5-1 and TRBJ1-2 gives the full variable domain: KAGVTQTPRYLIKTRGQQVTLSCSPISGHRSVSWYQQTPGQGLQFLFEYFSETQRNKGNFPGRFSGRQFSNSRSEMNVSTLELGDSALYLCASSWGQKHYGYTFGSGTRLTVV.

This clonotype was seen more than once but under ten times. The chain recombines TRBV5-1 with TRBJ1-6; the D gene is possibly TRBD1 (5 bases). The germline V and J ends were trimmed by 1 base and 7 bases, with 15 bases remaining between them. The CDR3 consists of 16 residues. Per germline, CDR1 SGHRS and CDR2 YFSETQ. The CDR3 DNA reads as TGCGCCAGCAGCTTGCCCGGGGAGGGGCACAATTCACCCCTCCACTTT. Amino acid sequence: CASSLPGEGHNSPLHF. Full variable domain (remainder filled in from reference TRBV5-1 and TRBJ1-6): KAGVTQTPRYLIKTRGQQVTLSCSPISGHRSVSWYQQTPGQGLQFLFEYFSETQRNKGNFPGRFSGRQFSNSRSEMNVSTLELGDSALYLCASSLPGEGHNSPLHFGNGTRLTVT.

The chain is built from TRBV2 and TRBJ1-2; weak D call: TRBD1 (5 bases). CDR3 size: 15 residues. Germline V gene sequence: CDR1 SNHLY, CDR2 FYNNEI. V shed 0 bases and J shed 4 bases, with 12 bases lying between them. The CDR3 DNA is TGTGCCAGCAGTGAAGCGGCGTCAGGGAGCTATGGCTACACCTTC. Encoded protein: CASSEAASGSYGYTF.

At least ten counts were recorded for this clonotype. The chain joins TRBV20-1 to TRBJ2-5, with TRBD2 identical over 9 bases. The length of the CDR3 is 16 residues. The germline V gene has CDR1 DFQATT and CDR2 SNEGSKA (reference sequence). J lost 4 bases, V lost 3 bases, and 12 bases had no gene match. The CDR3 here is CSARGLERGDGETQYF. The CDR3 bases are TGCAGTGCTAGGGGCCTCGAGCGGGGGGACGGAGAGACCCAGTACTTC.

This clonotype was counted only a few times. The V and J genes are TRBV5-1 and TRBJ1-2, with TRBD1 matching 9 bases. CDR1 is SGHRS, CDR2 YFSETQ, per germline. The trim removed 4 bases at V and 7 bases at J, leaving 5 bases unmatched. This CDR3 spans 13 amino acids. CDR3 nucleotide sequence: TGCGCCAGCAGCAGGACAGGGGTCGGTGGCTACACCTTC. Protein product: CASSRTGVGGYTF. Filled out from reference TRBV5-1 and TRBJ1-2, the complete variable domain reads KAGVTQTPRYLIKTRGQQVTLSCSPISGHRSVSWYQQTPGQGLQFLFEYFSETQRNKGNFPGRFSGRQFSNSRSEMNVSTLELGDSALYLCASSRTGVGGYTFGSGTRLTVV.

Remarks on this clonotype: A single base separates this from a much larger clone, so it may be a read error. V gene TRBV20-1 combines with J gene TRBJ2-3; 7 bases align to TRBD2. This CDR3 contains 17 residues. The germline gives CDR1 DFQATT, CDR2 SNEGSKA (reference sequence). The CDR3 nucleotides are TGCAGTGCCTCCCCCCGGCGCAAAGCGGGGTTATTAGATGCGCAGTATTTT. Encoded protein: CSASPRRKAGLLDAQYF.